These T cell receptor beta chains were read from a single sample in a study of CD8 T cells in ankylosing spondylitis. TCRdb used MiXCR to reprocess the 5' RACE reads, holding one entry per CDR3 protein. Here the sample spans about 540,000 distinct CDR3 sequences, roughly 13% being singletons. The sample was blood, either unsorted or a sorted T cell fraction (not recorded which). Source of these receptors: a male donor with ankylosing spondylitis. The CDR3 runs from the conserved cysteine through the conserved F or W. Fields, in order: V gene, clone size, J gene, D gene, CDR3 protein, CDR3 DNA. D genes are given only for firm matches. Expanded clones get a size class; other rows say once, few or many, or leave the size out.

>TRBV24-1|.|TRBJ2-2|.
CATSDPGLNTGELFF
TGTGCCACCAGTGACCCGGGACTGAACACCGGGGAGCTGTTTTTT
>TRBV4-2|.|TRBJ2-5|.
CASSHQSTGFAGVLGARETQYF
TGTGCCAGCAGCCATCAGTCGACAGGGTTCGCGGGAGTTTTGGGGGCCAGGGAGACCCAGTACTTC
>TRBV3-1|few|TRBJ1-3|TRBD1
CASSPFSTGEGNTIYF
TGTGCCAGCAGCCCCTTTTCCACAGGGGAGGGAAACACCATATATTTT
>TRBV12-3/TRBV12-4|many|TRBJ1-5|TRBD1
CASTSDRGEAQHF
TGTGCCAGCACCTCAGACAGGGGAGAAGCCCAGCATTTT
>TRBV11-1|.|TRBJ1-2|.
CASSVTGSYGYTF
TGTGCCAGCAGCGTGACAGGCTCCTATGGCTACACCTTC
>TRBV7-9|.|TRBJ2-7|.
CASGPGLPSYEQYF
TGTGCCAGCGGCCCCGGGCTCCCCTCCTACGAGCAGTACTTC
>TRBV20-1|.|TRBJ2-7|TRBD2
CSGTSGRSPYEQYF
TGCAGTGGGACTAGCGGGAGATCACCCTACGAGCAGTACTTC
>TRBV4-1|few|TRBJ1-4|TRBD1
CASSQDPGQGGEKLFF
TGCGCCAGCAGCCAAGATCCGGGACAGGGTGGTGAAAAACTGTTTTTT
>TRBV24-1|.|TRBJ2-7|TRBD1
CATSGGQGNIHEQYF
TGTGCCACCAGTGGGGGACAGGGAAATATCCACGAGCAGTACTTC
>TRBV12-3/TRBV12-4|few|TRBJ1-2|.
CASSLVGGVGYGYTF
TGTGCCAGCAGTTTAGTAGGAGGGGTTGGGTATGGCTACACCTTC
>TRBV5-6|.|TRBJ1-5|TRBD1
CASSPGTGGNQLQHF
TGTGCCAGCAGCCCCGGGACAGGAGGCAATCAGCTCCAGCATTTT
>TRBV5-1|.|TRBJ1-2|.
CASSLVVGYGYTF
TGCGCCAGCAGCTTGGTAGTCGGCTATGGCTACACCTTC
>TRBV10-3|few|TRBJ2-2|.
CAISEVVANTGELFF
TGTGCCATCAGTGAAGTGGTTGCGAACACCGGGGAGCTGTTTTTT
>TRBV27|.|TRBJ2-3|TRBD2
CASNHAGGPSGDTQYF
TGTGCCAGCAACCACGCGGGAGGGCCCTCGGGAGATACGCAGTATTTT
>TRBV24-1|few|TRBJ2-2|.
CATSGVLEELFF
TGTGCCACCAGTGGGGTTTTAGAGGAGCTGTTTTTT
>TRBV24-1|.|TRBJ1-2|.
CATSDTGLYGYTF
TGTGCCACCAGTGATACAGGGTTGTATGGCTACACCTTC
>TRBV15|.|TRBJ2-5|TRBD2
CATSSGEGGRETQYF
TGTGCCACCAGCAGCGGGGAGGGAGGAAGAGAGACCCAGTACTTC
>TRBV5-1|many|TRBJ2-2|.
CASSLEPVAGELFF
TGCGCCAGCAGCTTAGAACCTGTCGCCGGGGAGCTGTTTTTT
>TRBV5-1|.|TRBJ2-6|.
CASPTGSSSGANVLTF
TGCGCCAGCCCGACAGGTTCTAGCTCTGGGGCCAACGTCCTGACTTTC
>TRBV18|.|TRBJ2-2|.
CASSPQNSNTGELFF
TGTGCCAGCTCACCTCAGAACAGCAACACCGGGGAGCTGTTTTTT
>TRBV5-1|many|TRBJ2-2|.
CASSPRERGNTGELFF
TGCGCCAGCAGCCCCCGCGAACGAGGGAACACCGGGGAGCTGTTTTTT
>TRBV6-1|.|TRBJ1-5|.
CASSEARLGWGSNQPQHF
TGTGCCAGCAGTGAAGCGCGACTTGGGTGGGGATCCAATCAGCCCCAGCATTTT
>TRBV29-1|many|TRBJ2-2|TRBD2
CSVPGLVAGSLGELFF
TGCAGCGTCCCTGGCCTGGTAGCGGGAAGTCTCGGGGAGCTGTTTTTT
>TRBV20-1|few|TRBJ1-1|TRBD1
CSAGRDRGQGSTEAFF
TGCAGTGCAGGACGGGACAGGGGGCAGGGGAGCACTGAAGCTTTCTTT
>TRBV11-3|.|TRBJ2-2|.
CASSLEQTRELFF
TGTGCCAGCAGCTTAGAGCAGACTAGGGAGCTGTTTTTT